This is a list of T cell receptor beta chains from one sample in a study of blood T cell repertoires in COVID-19. Repertoires were generated with immunoSEQ multiplex PCR, while TCRdb's copy carries only in-frame clones and drops some. This sample yields approximately 250,000 clones, of which roughly 84% are seen a single time; over 1.2% belongs to the top ten. Sequencing was performed on peripheral blood. These receptors all come from a woman aged 40 to 50 who had recovered from COVID-19. The CDR3 runs from the conserved cysteine through the conserved F or W. The D gene is left open where the match is weak. Size tells how often a clone was seen (once, few, many) or the class of an expanded clone, and some rows leave it out.

J | V | size | D | CDR3 | DNA
TRBJ1-5 | TRBV6-6 | few | TRBD1 | CASSYSGQGDGQPQHF | TGTGCCAGCAGTTACTCGGGACAGGGGGACGGTCAGCCCCAGCATTTT
TRBJ1-4 | TRBV6-5 | - | - | CASSPQGDEKLFF | TGTGCCAGCAGCCCACAGGGTGATGAAAAACTGTTTTTT
TRBJ1-2 | TRBV19 | - | TRBD1 | CASSPDRGGYGYTF | TGTGCCAGTAGTCCTGACAGGGGGGGCTATGGCTACACCTTC
TRBJ1-6 | TRBV9 | - | - | CASSVDTGLNSPLHF | TGTGCCAGCAGCGTAGATACAGGGCTGAATTCACCCCTCCACTTT
TRBJ2-1 | TRBV4-3 | - | - | CASSQDLSGLSKEQFF | TGCGCCAGCAGCCAAGATCTGTCGGGGTTATCTAAAGAGCAGTTCTTC
TRBJ1-2 | TRBV2 | - | - | CASSEASQNYGYTF | TGTGCCAGCAGTGAAGCAAGTCAGAACTATGGCTACACCTTC
TRBJ1-6 | TRBV11-2 | - | - | CASSLDQGWGNSPLHF | TGTGCCAGCAGCTTAGACCAGGGATGGGGAAATTCACCCCTCCACTTT
TRBJ1-6 | TRBV7-8 | few | - | CASSLRGNSPLHF | TGTGCCAGCAGCTTAAGAGGGAACTCACCCCTCCACTTT
TRBJ2-7 | TRBV11-3 | once | TRBD2 | CASSEERGGGSYEQYF | TGTGCCAGCAGCGAAGAGCGGGGGGGCGGCTCCTACGAGCAGTACTTC
TRBJ1-2 | TRBV3-1/TRBV3-2 | - | TRBD1 | CASSLGQVKSRGYTF | TGTGCCAGCAGCCTCGGACAGGTTAAGTCTCGCGGCTACACCTTC
TRBJ2-5 | TRBV5-4 | - | - | CASGSKNLSLETQYF | TGTGCCAGCGGCTCCAAGAACTTAAGTTTGGAGACCCAGTACTTC
TRBJ2-3 | TRBV5-1 | - | TRBD2 | CASSPAASGDPTDTQYF | TGCGCCAGCAGCCCCGCGGCAAGCGGGGATCCCACAGATACGCAGTATTTT
TRBJ1-3 | TRBV3-1/TRBV3-2 | - | - | CASSQDFSSGNTIYF | TGTGCCAGCAGCCAAGACTTTAGCTCTGGAAACACCATATATTTT
TRBJ2-2 | TRBV7-9 | - | TRBD1 | CASRTGGTPTGELFF | TGTGCCAGCAGGACAGGGGGGACCCCAACCGGGGAGCTGTTTTTT
TRBJ1-1 | TRBV10-3 | - | TRBD1 | CAISVQGGVTEAFF | TGTGCCATCAGCGTACAGGGGGGGGTCACTGAAGCTTTCTTT
TRBJ2-2 | TRBV19 | - | TRBD2 | CASSTQGLAQSGELFF | TGTGCCAGTAGTACCCAGGGACTAGCGCAATCAGGGGAGCTGTTTTTT
TRBJ1-4 | TRBV3-1/TRBV3-2 | - | - | CASSPAEFNEKLFF | TGTGCCAGCAGCCCCGCGGAATTTAATGAAAAACTGTTTTTT
TRBJ1-2 | TRBV16 | - | TRBD1 | CASSQSGTDYGYTF | TGTGCCAGCAGCCAATCGGGGACAGACTATGGCTACACCTTC
TRBJ2-7 | TRBV25-1 | - | - | CASSELTQANEQYF | TGTGCCAGCAGTGAACTCACACAGGCCAACGAGCAGTACTTC
TRBJ1-5 | TRBV14 | - | - | CASSQSLDQPQHF | TGTGCCAGCAGCCAATCTTTAGATCAGCCCCAGCATTTT
TRBJ1-3 | TRBV9 | - | - | CASSPVPGSGNTIYF | TGTGCCAGCAGTCCAGTTCCAGGCTCTGGAAACACCATATATTTT
TRBJ1-4 | TRBV10-3 | - | - | CAISGRPDEKLFF | TGTGCCATCAGTGGGCGGCCGGATGAAAAACTGTTTTTT
TRBJ1-4 | TRBV6-2/TRBV6-3 | - | TRBD1 | CASSWDRDDEKLFF | TGTGCCAGCAGTTGGGACAGGGACGATGAAAAACTGTTTTTT
TRBJ2-2 | TRBV10-1 | - | - | CASSESRAGVLFRTGELFF | TGCGCCAGCAGTGAGTCGAGGGCAGGAGTCCTTTTTAGGACCGGGGAGCTGTTTTTT
TRBJ2-3 | TRBV9 | - | TRBD2 | CASSLRLAGPTDTQYF | TGTGCCAGCAGCTTGCGCCTAGCGGGGCCCACAGATACGCAGTATTTT
TRBJ2-1 | TRBV18 | - | TRBD1 | CASSPNRGANEQFF | TGTGCCAGCTCACCAAACAGGGGAGCCAATGAGCAGTTCTTC
TRBJ2-3 | TRBV4-3 | - | - | CASSQDGGTDTQYF | TGCGCCAGCAGCCAAGATGGGGGGACAGATACGCAGTATTTT
TRBJ2-2 | TRBV10-1 | few | TRBD1 | CASSPGQGAAGELFF | TGCGCCAGCAGTCCCGGACAGGGGGCGGCCGGGGAGCTGTTTTTT
TRBJ1-3 | TRBV15 | - | TRBD1 | CATSRTTGGISGNTIYF | TGTGCCACCAGCAGGACCACAGGGGGAATCTCTGGAAACACCATATATTTT
TRBJ2-7 | TRBV11-3 | - | TRBD1 | CASSRGQDHPYEQYF | TGTGCCAGCAGCCGGGGACAGGACCACCCCTACGAGCAGTACTTC
TRBJ1-2 | TRBV6-2/TRBV6-3 | - | - | CASSYSGVVPWGYTF | TGTGCCAGCAGTTACTCGGGAGTGGTCCCGTGGGGCTACACCTTC
TRBJ2-1 | TRBV11-1 | - | TRBD2 | CASSFSSGGAFEQFF | TGTGCCAGCAGCTTTAGTAGCGGGGGGGCCTTTGAGCAGTTCTTC
TRBJ1-2 | TRBV6-6 | - | - | CASNVGTDRGRGYTF | TGTGCCAGCAACGTGGGGACGGACAGAGGCCGGGGCTACACCTTC
TRBJ2-1 | TRBV11-3 | - | TRBD2 | CASSLVLSGGGVQFF | TGTGCCAGCAGCTTAGTTCTATCGGGGGGAGGGGTGCAGTTCTTC
TRBJ1-4 | TRBV7-2 | - | - | CASSIQQEKLFF | TGTGCCAGCAGCATACAGCAAGAAAAACTGTTTTTT
TRBJ2-5 | TRBV2 | - | - | CASSEVRGAETQYF | TGTGCCAGCAGTGAGGTCAGGGGTGCCGAGACCCAGTACTTC